This entry is about one T cell receptor beta chain. The entry originates in a study of T-cell reconstitution after alpha-beta-depleted transplantation in children. As it was prepared, the TCRbeta library received unique molecular identifiers. TCRdb re-analysed the PCR reads in MiXCR, keeping a single row per CDR3 protein. Here the sample spans hundreds of thousands of distinct CDR3 sequences, 10% to 15% being singletons. The sequencing used PBMCs, collected from the stem cell graft. The origin of this receptor is a human donor who donated a stem cell graft to a child with Fanconi anemia.

The CDR3 nucleotides read TGCAGTGCTACTCCGAGGGGGGTGAGCTCTGGAAACACCATATATTTT. Protein product: CSATPRGVSSGNTIYF. This rearrangement joins TRBV20-1 to TRBJ1-3; possibly TRBD1 for D (6 bases). Trimming shortened V by 4 bases and J by 0 bases, and 16 bases separated the two germline ends. Germline values: CDR1 DFQATT, CDR2 SNEGSKA (reference sequence). The CDR3 has 16 residues.